What follows is one TCR beta chain and its context. Its matching antigen is unknown. At one end, the junction sequence differs from germline, possibly due to a read error. The CDR3 is made up of 14 amino acids. Germline V gene lookup returns CDR1 SGHTA and CDR2 FQGTGA. TCRdb recomputed calls from the 5' RACE reads with MiXCR, one row per CDR3 protein. Of some 300,000 distinct CDR3 sequences in the sample, 7.5% to 9% were seen once. This sample was included in a study of T cells after yellow fever vaccination. Study-level points and caveats: Once the booster was given, most primary-vaccination clones reappeared, at around 96% for CD4 and 88% for CD8. CD4 and CD8 compartments shared a small share of clonotypes.

The sequence was obtained from a man between 18 and 35 years old who received the YFV17D yellow fever vaccine. Sequencing used CD4+ T cells sorted from PBMCs, obtained 5 days after the yellow fever booster vaccination. The chain is built from TRBV7-3 and TRBJ2-3; 7 bases line up with TRBD1. Written as DNA, the CDR3 is TGTGCCAGCAGCTCATCCCCGGGGACAGATACGCAGTTTTTT. As protein: CASSSSPGTDTQFF.